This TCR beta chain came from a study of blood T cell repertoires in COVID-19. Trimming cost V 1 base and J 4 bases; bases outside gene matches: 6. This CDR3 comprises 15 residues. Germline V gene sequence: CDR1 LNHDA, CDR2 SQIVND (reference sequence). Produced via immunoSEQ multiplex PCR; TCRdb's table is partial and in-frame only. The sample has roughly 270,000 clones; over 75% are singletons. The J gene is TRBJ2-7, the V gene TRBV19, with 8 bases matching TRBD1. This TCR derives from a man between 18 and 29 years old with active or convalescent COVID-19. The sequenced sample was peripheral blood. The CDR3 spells CASSIGTGPSYEQYF. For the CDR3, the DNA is TGTGCCAGTAGTATAGGGACAGGGCCTTCTTACGAGCAGTACTTC.